This T cell receptor (beta chain) was documented in a study of shared clonotypes between healthy human individuals. The study's findings and limits: Exclusively blood specimens were collected; tissue repertoires likely differ. Lower generation probabilities were found for non-shared clonotypes than for those shared by all four donors.

Worth noting for this clone: Its antigen is currently unknown. This sample also contains other DNA sequences that code for the same CDR3.

This CDR3 is 14 amino acids long. Germline loops: CDR1 SGHRS, CDR2 YFSETQ. V trimming: 4 bases; J trimming: 4 bases; junction bases outside the gene matches: 8. TCRdb keeps only in-frame clones here, not all; method: immunoSEQ multiplex PCR. Here the sample spans under 1,100,000 clones, about 75% being singletons. This receptor was identified in a man between 18 and 29 years old in good health. J is TRBJ2-7 and V is TRBV5-1, with 7 nucleotides matching TRBD2. Sequenced input: memory CD4+ T cells sorted from blood. Subset defined: CD45RA-negative fraction. The CDR3 loop reads CASSTSGGGYEQYF. The CDR3 DNA sequence: TGCGCCAGCAGCACATCCGGCGGGGGTTACGAGCAGTACTTC.